This passage covers 7 T cell receptor beta chains from one sample sequenced in a study of molecular identifiers for immune sequencing clone quantification. TCRdb reanalysed the PCR reads using MiXCR and keeps one entry per CDR3 protein. The repertoire holds 460,000 or so distinct CDR3 sequences, 20% to 25% seen once, with around 0.86% in the top ten. Sequencing used naive CD8+ T cells from blood, with Jurkat cell RNA spiked in. Subset of the sample: FACS-sorted CD8+CD4-CCR7+CD45RA+ naive T cells. Source of these receptors: a human donor in good health. Some libraries in this study had Jurkat cell RNA spiked in.

This clonotype has just a few counts. J is TRBJ2-5 and V is TRBV5-1; D is tentatively TRBD1 or TRBD2 (5 bases each). The CDR3 extends over 16 amino acids. Germline-derived CDR1 and CDR2 are SGHRS and YFSETQ. With 0 bases removed from V and 0 bases from J, the gap between germline ends came to 12 bases. The CDR3 DNA sequence: TGCGCCAGCAGCTTGGGTGGGACCGAGTACCAAGAGACCCAGTACTTC. Its translation: CASSLGGTEYQETQYF.

In its sample, this clonotype was seen many times. The chain employs TRBV19 and TRBJ2-7; D call uncertain. Trimming took off 5 bases at V and 2 bases at J, with 13 bases between the two ends. Germline V CDR1 and CDR2: LNHDA, SQIVND (reference sequence). CDR3 length: 14 residues. The chain's CDR3 is CASSQGYPTYEQYF. The CDR3 DNA follows: TGTGCCAGTAGTCAAGGGTATCCGACCTACGAGCAGTACTTC.

This clonotype was detected many times. CDR3: CAWEEGTGEQYF. The CDR3 DNA follows: TGTGCCTGGGAAGAGGGTACGGGGGAGCAGTACTTC. The chain employs TRBV30 and TRBJ2-7; TRBD2 might be the D (5 bases). This CDR3 comprises 12 residues. CDR1 is GTSNPN, CDR2 SVGIG, per germline (reference sequence). V lost 5 bases, J lost 7 bases, and 15 bases lay in between.

CDR3 amino acids: CASREGSEEQYF. The CDR3 DNA sequence: TGTGCCAGCAGGGAAGGGTCGGAGGAGCAGTACTTC. The rearrangement joins TRBV6-6 to TRBJ2-7; D is unresolved. The CDR3 consists of 12 residues. V lost 6 bases to trimming and J lost 7 bases, with 13 bases between them. Germline V lookup: CDR1 MNHNY, CDR2 SVGAGI (reference sequence).

Comment on this clonotype: A read error may produce the germline difference seen at one junction end. This sequence joins TRBV12-3 or TRBV12-4 and TRBJ2-7; no clear D gene. This CDR3 comprises 11 residues. The CDR3 protein is CASSAAYGQYF. The CDR3 DNA is TGTGCCAGCAGTGCCGCCTACGGGCAGTACTTC.

This clonotype was detected many times. V gene TRBV12-3 or TRBV12-4 combines with J gene TRBJ2-3; 8 bases are shared with TRBD2. V dropped 7 bases and J dropped 4; count of bases not matched to a gene: 10. The CDR3 has 15 amino acids. CDR3 in amino acids: CASNDVGLAPDTQYF. CDR3 bases: TGTGCCAGCAATGACGTCGGACTAGCCCCAGATACGCAGTATTTT.

There are many counts of this clonotype. This chain connects TRBV6-5 to TRBJ2-7; D perhaps matches TRBD1 (6 bases). Germline V gene sequence: CDR1 MNHEY, CDR2 SVGAGI. This CDR3 has 12 residues. The V end was cut by 6 bases, the J end by 5 bases, with 11 bases between. The CDR3 protein is CASSRGSDEQYF. The CDR3 DNA follows: TGTGCCAGCAGCAGGGGAAGCGACGAGCAGTACTTC.